This T cell receptor (beta chain) was sequenced during a study of cytomegalovirus exposure and HLA in healthy donors. Study-wide findings and caveats: For most TCR beta V segments, an earlier analysis put the productive rate at about 87% or about 30% of the time.

This clone has just one count. Its specificity is not known. The V end was cut by 6 bases, the J end by 0 bases, with 9 bases between. Germline V CDR1 and CDR2: WSHSY, SAAADI. This CDR3 region has 14 residues. The PCR ran on 60 Vbeta and 13 Jbeta primers. Assay used: immunoSEQ multiplex PCR; TCRdb lists only in-frame clones, some missing. Among 200,000 to 250,000 clones, more than 70% were seen once, and the ten largest hold about 1.2%. This chain connects TRBV10-2 to TRBJ2-4; no definite D call. The source material was PBMCs. The source is a human donor in good health. CDR3 protein: CASSTALAKNIQYF. DNA for the CDR3: TGCGCCAGCAGCACAGCTCTAGCCAAAAACATTCAGTACTTC.